This T cell receptor beta chain was recorded in a study of shared clonotypes between healthy human individuals. For the study at large: Each donor contributed plates that comprised three CD4 naive, three CD4 memory, two CD8 naive and one CD8 memory.

The CDR3 has 17 residues. V shed 1 base and J shed 5 bases, with 20 bases lying between them. Germline CDR1 is SGHVS and CDR2 is FQNEAQ. Naive CD8 cells lacked CD45RO, underwent positive selection for CCR7 and left out terminally differentiated effector memory CD45RA+ cells. Measured with immunoSEQ multiplex PCR; TCRdb has only the in-frame clones, and not every one. The profile shows some 2.1 million clones, less than 95% of them singletons. V and J are TRBV7-8 and TRBJ2-5; D possibly corresponds to TRBD1 (5 bases). The clonotype was recovered from a man aged 18 to 30 in good health. The sequencing input was naive CD8+ T cells sorted from blood. CDR3 protein: CASSLGPTDTYGETQYF. For the CDR3, the DNA is TGTGCCAGCAGCTTAGGCCCCACGGACACGTACGGGGAGACCCAGTACTTC.